This TCR beta chain was sequenced in a study of blood T cell repertoires in COVID-19. About the study: Collection of acute and convalescent COVID-19 samples took place in the United States, Italy and Spain.

Membership in each cohort depended on participant-reported clinical history. In Cohort 3, a recovered donor had either two negative PCRs, clearance, or symptom resolution. Germline V gives CDR1 WNHNN, CDR2 SYGVQD (reference sequence). Trimming took 8 bases from V and 7 from J, leaving 8 bases between them. This CDR3 region has 11 residues. How the authors handled the data: Using reference gene primer amplification, nucleated cell counts were estimated. Here immunoSEQ multiplex PCR was the method, and the copy in TCRdb shows in-frame clones only, minus some. V, J and clone size are taken as reported in that table, and D and trimming were inferred from the DNA itself. This sample has 200,000 to 250,000 clones, with 75% to 90% found just once.

V usage is TRBV10-1 and J usage is TRBJ2-2; possibly TRBD1 for D (6 bases). The sequencing input was PBMCs or T cells enriched from blood (not recorded which). The source is a young man who had recovered from COVID-19. The CDR3 bases are TGCGCCAGCGGGGGCGGCGGGGAGCTGTTTTTT. This gives the protein CASGGGGELFF.